The rows below give T cell receptor beta chains drawn from one sample of a study of T cells after yellow fever vaccination. TCRdb re-derived calls from the 5' RACE reads in MiXCR, one entry per CDR3 protein. The table lists approximately 85,000 distinct CDR3 sequences, 10% to 15% of them singletons. Specimen: CD8+ T cells not binding an NS4B(214-222) dextramer, sorted from PBMCs, collected approximately 20 days after the first yellow fever vaccination. The origin of the receptors is a young man who received the YFV17D yellow fever vaccine. CDR3s include the opening cysteine and the closing phenylalanine or tryptophan. A D gene is named only where the DNA matches it firmly. Size is stated for part of the rows, as once, few or many counts, or as a class when the clone is expanded.

clone_size,d_call,j_call,v_call,cdr3_nt,cdr3_aa
.,TRBD2,TRBJ2-3,TRBV6-1,TGTGCCAGCAGCGCCGGGACTAGCTATTCAGATACGCAGTATTTT,CASSAGTSYSDTQYF
.,.,TRBJ2-7,TRBV15,TGTGCCACCAGCTCACGTAGCCCGGCCTACGAGCAGTACTTC,CATSSRSPAYEQYF
.,TRBD1,TRBJ2-1,TRBV5-5,TGTGCCAGCAGCCCGGGACAGGGTCTAACCAATGAGCAGTTCTTC,CASSPGQGLTNEQFF
once,.,TRBJ1-1,TRBV5-5,TGTGCCAGCAGCTTGGTCAGGGTAAATTTGGACACTGAAGCTTTCTTT,CASSLVRVNLDTEAFF
few,.,TRBJ1-2,TRBV29-1,TGCAGCCCTACTCCCCCCCGACGGTGGGGCTACACCTTC,CSPTPPRRWGYTF
few,.,TRBJ1-5,TRBV19,TGTGCCAGTACTAGGACCTTTTATAGCAATCAGCCCCAGCATTTT,CASTRTFYSNQPQHF
.,.,TRBJ1-1,TRBV2,TGTGCCAGCAGCGGGCAGGGAAGGGCGGGGGCGAAAGAAGCTTTCTTT,CASSGQGRAGAKEAFF
.,.,TRBJ1-2,TRBV9,TGTGCCAGCAGCGGACCTAACTATGGCTACACCTTC,CASSGPNYGYTF
.,TRBD1,TRBJ2-7,TRBV5-1,TGCGCCAGCAGCTTGATAGGGACAGGGTCTACCGAGCAGTACTTC,CASSLIGTGSTEQYF
few,.,TRBJ2-1,TRBV7-2,TGTGCCAGCAGCTTCAGGGTGGATGAGCAGTTCTTC,CASSFRVDEQFF